The clone carrying this T cell receptor beta chain appeared a single time. This CDR3 is 13 amino acids long. Trimming pared 3 bases from V and 4 bases from J, leaving 9 bases between. CDR1 and CDR2 (germline): MNHEY, SMNVEV (reference sequence). This sample was included in a study of T cell responses to AZD1222 COVID-19 vaccine. Here immunoSEQ multiplex PCR was the method, and the copy in TCRdb shows in-frame clones only, minus some. Seen here are more than 95,000 clones, about 93% observed once, and the top ten hold less than 5%. The chain couples TRBV27 to TRBJ1-1; D uncertain. The receptor comes from an adult in good health. Material: peripheral blood, obtained on day 0 of AZD1222 vaccination. In nucleotides, the CDR3 is TGTGCCAGCAGTTTTCGCGGAAGCACTGAAGCTTTCTTT. It translates to CASSFRGSTEAFF.